This entry lists 25 T cell receptor beta chains sequenced from one sample in a study of T-cell reconstitution after alpha-beta-depleted transplantation in children. Study results and limitations: T cells produced anew were the main source of T-cell counts and diversity one year after transplant.

A TCRbeta library incorporating unique molecular identifiers was prepared. MiXCR, applied by TCRdb to the PCR reads, yields one record per CDR3 protein. The profile shows around 300,000 distinct CDR3 sequences, roughly 7.8% of them singletons. Their cognate antigens are unknown. Source: peripheral blood, taken 360 days after TCRalphabeta/CD19-depleted stem cell transplant. These receptors were obtained from a female patient aged 2 to 10 who had a stem cell transplant for Fanconi anemia, so the T cells may come from the graft donor.

V is TRBV7-3 and J is TRBJ2-3; D not certain. Trimming shortened V by 3 bases and J by 6 bases, and 13 bases separated the two germline ends. The CDR3 is 14 residues long. Germline V gene lookup returns CDR1 SGHTA and CDR2 FQGTGA. In DNA form, the CDR3 reads TGTGCCAGCAGCTTGGACCTGCCACCTGATACGCAGTATTTT. The encoded protein is CASSLDLPPDTQYF.

The J gene is TRBJ1-2, the V gene TRBV5-6; D not certain. Trimming pared 1 base from V and 0 bases from J, leaving 7 bases between. The germline gives CDR1 SGHDT, CDR2 YYEEEE. CDR3 length: 14 residues. This CDR3 is CASSLHGSNYGYTF. The CDR3 nucleotides read TGTGCCAGCAGCTTGCACGGTTCTAACTATGGCTACACCTTC.

This clonotype was seen at least ten times. The chain is built from TRBV27 and TRBJ2-7; TRBD1 matches at 7 bases. V was clipped by 5 bases and J by 7 bases; unmatched bases: 5. The CDR3 spans 12 residues. The germline gives CDR1 MNHEY, CDR2 SMNVEV (reference sequence). In DNA, the CDR3 is TGTGCCAGCAGTCACGACAGGGATGAGCAGTACTTC. Translated: CASSHDRDEQYF.

This chain uses TRBV20-1 with TRBJ1-1; D gene ambiguous. Trimming stripped 4 bases from V and 4 bases from J, with 16 bases between. Germline-derived CDR1 and CDR2 are DFQATT and SNEGSKA (reference sequence). CDR3 length: 14 residues. This chain's CDR3 is CSAKDGPTRTEAFF. The CDR3, as DNA: TGCAGTGCTAAGGACGGACCCACCCGCACTGAAGCTTTCTTT.

J is TRBJ2-5 and V is TRBV5-8; perhaps TRBD1 as D (5 bases). The CDR3 consists of 16 residues. V gave up 2 bases and J gave up 0 bases, with 14 bases separating them. Per germline, CDR1 SGHTS and CDR2 YDEGEE. The CDR3 DNA reads TGTGCCAGCAGCTTTCCCAGAGACAGCTACCAAGAGACCCAGTACTTC. It yields the protein CASSFPRDSYQETQYF.

In its sample, this clonotype was seen many times. The chain has TRBV20-1 and TRBJ2-5, with 7 bases lining up with TRBD1. J was trimmed by 5 bases and V by 5 bases; bases with no gene match: 8. This CDR3 comprises 13 residues. Germline V gene sequence: CDR1 DFQATT, CDR2 SNEGSKA (reference sequence). The CDR3 DNA reads as TGCAGTGCTCCGCGACAGGGTCTGGAGACCCAGTACTTC. This translates into CSAPRQGLETQYF.

This clonotype has ten or more counts. V and J are TRBV20-1 and TRBJ1-2; D is uncertain. The germline V gene has CDR1 DFQATT and CDR2 SNEGSKA (reference sequence). Trimming pared 2 bases from V and 8 bases from J, leaving 12 bases between. This CDR3 comprises 12 residues. Here the CDR3 reads CSARHGRGGYTF. The CDR3 bases are TGCAGTGCTAGACACGGGCGGGGAGGCTACACCTTC.

The gene calls are TRBV7-9 and TRBJ1-6; no clear D. V dropped 0 bases and J dropped 5 bases, with 8 bases sitting between them. The CDR3 totals 15 residues. CDR1 is SEHNR, CDR2 FQNEAQ, per germline (reference sequence). As DNA, the CDR3 is TGTGCCAGCAGCTTAGCCAGGAGGAATAATTCACCCCTCCACTTT. Encoded protein: CASSLARRNNSPLHF.

Worth noting for this clonotype: One junction end does not reproduce the germline sequence, and a read error may be involved. The gene calls are TRBV12-3 or TRBV12-4 and TRBJ1-1, with D perhaps TRBD1 (5 bases). This CDR3 is built from 18 residues. The CDR3 protein is CAISLALRGLGLHAEAFF. For the CDR3, the DNA is TGTGCCATCAGTTTAGCTCTAAGGGGCTTAGGTTTACACGCTGAAGCTTTCTTT.

This clonotype was counted many times. The J gene is TRBJ2-4, the V gene TRBV9; D gene unclear. V was trimmed by 4 bases and J by 5 bases, leaving 10 bases between them. The CDR3 sequence is 13 residues long. Germline V lookup: CDR1 SGDLS, CDR2 YYNGEE. The CDR3 region is CASSPLPENIQYF. In nucleotides, the CDR3 is TGTGCCAGCAGCCCTTTACCTGAAAACATTCAGTACTTC. Supplemented by reference TRBV9 and TRBJ2-4, the full variable domain reads DSGVTQTPKHLITATGQRVTLRCSPRSGDLSVYWYQQSLDQGLQFLIQYYNGEERAKGNILERFSAQQFPDLHSELNLSSLELGDSALYFCASSPLPENIQYFGAGTRLSVL.

This clonotype was recorded many times. The CDR3 sequence is CASSSGTLIYEQYF. The CDR3 DNA is TGCGCCAGTTCGTCCGGGACACTGATCTACGAGCAGTACTTC. The rearrangement uses TRBV5-1 and TRBJ2-7, with TRBD1 as a possible D gene (6 bases). V was cut by 8 bases and J by 3 bases, with 18 bases left in between. Germline CDR1 reads SGHRS; CDR2 reads YFSETQ. The CDR3 is 14 amino acids. Variable domain in full (rest from reference TRBV5-1 and TRBJ2-7): KAGVTQTPRYLIKTRGQQVTLSCSPISGHRSVSWYQQTPGQGLQFLFEYFSETQRNKGNFPGRFSGRQFSNSRSEMNVSTLELGDSALYLCASSSGTLIYEQYFGPGTRLTVT.

The sample holds many counts of this clonotype. The V and J genes are TRBV5-1 and TRBJ1-3, with D maybe TRBD1 (6 bases). The germline V and J ends were trimmed by 0 bases and 7 bases, with 14 bases remaining between them. The CDR3 is 15 amino acids. Germline CDR1 is SGHRS and CDR2 is YFSETQ. The CDR3 reads CASSLEGTIGNTIYF. DNA for the CDR3: TGCGCCAGCAGCTTGGAAGGGACAATCGGGAACACCATATATTTT.

V is TRBV11-2 and J is TRBJ2-1; 8 nucleotides line up with TRBD2. CDR1 is SGHAT, CDR2 FQNNGV, per germline. J lost 3 bases, V lost 2 bases, and 3 bases had no gene match. The CDR3 length is 15 residues. CDR3 sequence reads: CASSLSLAGYNEQFF. CDR3 sequence (DNA): TGTGCCAGCAGCTTAAGCCTAGCGGGCTACAATGAGCAGTTCTTC.

This clonotype came up many times. This chain joins TRBV18 and TRBJ2-7; D unresolved. V was clipped by 3 bases and J by 7 bases, with 19 bases between them. The CDR3 covers 15 residues. The germline V gene encodes CDR1 KGHSH and CDR2 LQKENI. The CDR3 region is CASSPSSPSLGEQYF. CDR3 DNA: TGTGCCAGCTCACCCTCTTCCCCCTCCCTTGGAGAGCAGTACTTC.

Turning to this clonotype: Since a much larger clone is just one base distant, this may be a read error. The V call is TRBV10-2, the J call TRBJ2-2; TRBD2 might be the D (6 bases). Trimming removed 6 bases from V and 7 bases from J, with 15 bases in between. In germline, CDR1 is WSHSY, CDR2 SAAADI. The CDR3 length is 14 residues. The CDR3 is CASRTGGMIGELFF. CDR3 nucleotides: TGCGCCAGCAGGACTGGCGGGATGATCGGGGAGCTGTTTTTT.

This clonotype was seen ten or more times. This chain joins TRBV10-3 and TRBJ2-3; D may be TRBD1 (6 bases). Germline lookup yields CDR1 ENHRY and CDR2 SYGVKD. With 6 bases removed from V and 3 bases from J, the gap between germline ends came to 13 bases. The CDR3 extends over 14 amino acids. CDR3 sequence reads: CAIRDHRETDTQYF. CDR3 nucleotides: TGTGCCATCAGGGACCACAGGGAAACAGATACGCAGTATTTT.

This clonotype was counted between two and nine times. The CDR3 region is CASSVRLWGADNQPQHF. DNA of the CDR3: TGTGCCAGTAGTGTCCGACTCTGGGGTGCGGACAATCAGCCCCAGCATTTT. The chain has TRBV19 and TRBJ1-5; no clear D. The length of the CDR3 is 17 residues. Germline values: CDR1 LNHDA, CDR2 SQIVND (reference sequence). The ends were cut back, 5 bases at V and 3 bases at J, with 20 bases in the middle.

This clonotype was found once. The gene calls are TRBV7-8 and TRBJ1-5, with 8 bases that match TRBD1. Germline CDR1 is SGHVS and CDR2 is FQNEAQ. The length of the CDR3 is 15 residues. J lost 4 bases, V lost 5 bases, and 7 bases had no gene match. The chain's CDR3 is CASSLLRGRNQPQHF. The CDR3 region has the DNA TGTGCCAGCAGCCTCCTCAGGGGGCGAAATCAGCCCCAGCATTTT.

This clonotype was seen repeatedly, ten times or more. The gene calls are TRBV12-3 or TRBV12-4 and TRBJ1-4, with D possibly TRBD1 on 5 matching bases. V dropped 8 bases and J dropped 13 bases, with 11 bases sitting between them. The CDR3 loop spans 10 amino acids. The CDR3 DNA reads TGTGCCAGCGGGGGGGTTGGACTGTTTTTT. Its translation: CASGGVGLFF.

The sample holds many counts of this clonotype. The CDR3 DNA reads as TGTGCCAGCAGCCGGACGGACTATCCATCCTACGAGCAGTACTTC. This gives the protein CASSRTDYPSYEQYF. This chain joins TRBV7-2 and TRBJ2-7, with D perhaps matching TRBD2 (6 bases). CDR1 and CDR2 from the germline V gene are SGHTA and FQGNSA. The V end lost 5 bases, the J end lost 1 base, and 15 bases lay between the germline ends. The CDR3 runs 15 residues.

This clonotype was seen a handful of times. V is TRBV5-6 and J is TRBJ1-1, with a tentative D call TRBD1 (5 bases). Germline CDR1 SGHDT, CDR2 YYEEEE. V gave up 2 bases and J gave up 4 bases, with 15 bases separating them. This CDR3 has 15 residues. CDR3 amino acids: CASSFFQGGGTEAFF. CDR3 bases: TGTGCCAGCAGCTTTTTCCAGGGTGGGGGCACTGAAGCTTTCTTT.

This clonotype was seen repeatedly, ten times or more. This chain uses TRBV20-1 with TRBJ1-5, with D maybe TRBD1 (6 bases). Trimming pared 4 bases from V and 9 bases from J, leaving 13 bases between. Germline CDR1 is DFQATT and CDR2 is SNEGSKA (reference sequence). This CDR3 spans 12 amino acids. The CDR3 spells CSATQGRGPQHF. CDR3 DNA: TGCAGTGCTACACAGGGACGAGGGCCCCAGCATTTT.

The sample holds many counts of this clonotype. The chain employs TRBV29-1 and TRBJ2-3; a weak D match, TRBD1 (6 bases). Between the trimmed V and J ends, which lost 5 bases and 2 bases, there was a span of 11 bases. Germline loops: CDR1 SQVTM, CDR2 ANQGSEA. This CDR3 is built from 13 residues. Written as DNA, the CDR3 is TGCAGCGTTCTACAGGGATTCACAGATACGCAGTATTTT. Translated: CSVLQGFTDTQYF.

Many counts were recorded for this clonotype. The V and J genes are TRBV5-6 and TRBJ2-1, with 8 positions matching TRBD1. The length of the CDR3 is 14 residues. Germline V lookup: CDR1 SGHDT, CDR2 YYEEEE. Trimming took 5 bases from V and 4 from J; bases not matched to a gene: 5. CDR3 nucleotides: TGTGCCAGCAGTACCGGGACAGGTTACAATGAGCAGTTCTTC. This codes for CASSTGTGYNEQFF.

This clonotype was observed at least ten times. This rearrangement joins TRBV24-1 to TRBJ2-5; the D gene is possibly TRBD2 (7 bases). Germline loops: CDR1 KGHDR, CDR2 SFDVKD. Between the trimmed V and J ends, which lost 4 bases and 1 base, there was a span of 15 bases. This CDR3 has 16 residues. The CDR3 region is CATSDPGGPTQETQYF. Written as DNA, the CDR3 is TGTGCCACCAGTGACCCCGGGGGGCCCACCCAAGAGACCCAGTACTTC.